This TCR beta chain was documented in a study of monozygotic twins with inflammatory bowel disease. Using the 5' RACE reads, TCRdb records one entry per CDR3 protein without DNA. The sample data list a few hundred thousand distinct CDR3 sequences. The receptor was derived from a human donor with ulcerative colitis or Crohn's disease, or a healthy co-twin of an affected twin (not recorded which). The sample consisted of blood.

This CDR3 reads CASSVDSGLAGEGEQFF. V is TRBV9 and J is TRBJ2-1; TCRdb selects TRBD2, and the lack of DNA leaves this call unchecked. Germline V gives CDR1 SGDLS, CDR2 YYNGEE. CDR3 length equals 17 residues.